One sample yielded the 21 T cell receptor beta chains listed below, sequenced in a study of blood T cell repertoires in COVID-19. The data were produced by immunoSEQ multiplex PCR, yet TCRdb's version contains in-frame clones alone and is incomplete. Of some 200,000 clones in the sample, 80% to 85% were seen once. The specimen was peripheral blood. The source is a woman of 80 years or more with COVID-19, enrolled during active disease.

V and J are TRBV3-1 (or the pseudogene TRBV3-2) and TRBJ1-1; 8 nucleotides match TRBD1. The J segment lost 0 bases and the V segment lost 4 bases, leaving 4 bases of the junction unmatched. Germline V gives CDR1 LGHDT, CDR2 YNNKEL (reference sequence). The CDR3 loop spans 15 amino acids. CDR3 region: CASSRRTGLNTEAFF. The DNA of the CDR3 is TGTGCCAGCAGCCGTAGGACAGGGTTGAACACTGAAGCTTTCTTT.

The chain employs TRBV6-5 and TRBJ1-2; a possible D gene is TRBD1 (5 bases). CDR3 length equals 14 residues. The V gene lost 0 bases and the J gene lost 8 bases, with 13 bases spanning the gap. In germline, CDR1 is MNHEY, CDR2 SVGAGI. The CDR3 spells CASSYSGREGGYTF. For the CDR3, the DNA is TGTGCCAGCAGTTACTCAGGCAGGGAGGGAGGCTACACCTTC.

This clone appeared a single time. DNA of the CDR3: TGTGCCAGCAGTACTTCCTTTGCAGATACGCAGTATTTT. This codes for CASSTSFADTQYF. The chain employs TRBV6-4 and TRBJ2-3, with no clear D. The V gene lost 5 bases and the J gene lost 4 bases, with 10 bases spanning the gap. Germline values: CDR1 MRHNA, CDR2 SNTAGT. The CDR3 length is 13 residues.

This chain uses TRBV12-3 or TRBV12-4 with TRBJ1-2; D not certain. V dropped 6 bases and J dropped 4 bases, with 9 bases sitting between them. The CDR3 spans 12 residues. This chain's CDR3 is CASSPGIYGYTF. Written as DNA, the CDR3 is TGTGCCAGCAGCCCAGGTATCTATGGCTACACCTTC.

This chain uses TRBV18 with TRBJ2-7, with a tentative D call TRBD1 (5 bases). CDR1 KGHSH and CDR2 LQKENI come from the germline V gene. The length of the CDR3 is 16 residues. V was pared by 0 bases and J by 2 bases, with 14 bases between. The CDR3 region has the DNA TGTGCCAGCTCACCACCGAACCTCAAAGGGGCCTACGAGCAGTACTTC. Its protein product is CASSPPNLKGAYEQYF. The full variable domain, completed using reference TRBV18 and TRBJ2-7, is NAGVMQNPRHLVRRRGQEARLRCSPMKGHSHVYWYRQLPEEGLKFMVYLQKENIIDESGMPKERFSAEFPKEGPSILRIQQVVRGDSAAYFCASSPPNLKGAYEQYFGPGTRLTVT.

This clone came up a few times. Compared with germline, one end of the junction differs, possibly owing to a read error. The CDR3 protein is CSASVRWSSFEQYF. CDR3 coding DNA: TGCAGTGCTAGTGTGCGATGGTCTTCCTTCGAGCAGTACTTC. The chain joins TRBV20-1 to TRBJ2-7; D gene ambiguous. CDR1 DFQATT and CDR2 SNEGSKA come from the germline V gene (reference sequence). This CDR3 has 14 amino acids.

The J gene is TRBJ1-2, the V gene TRBV10-3, with 9 bases identical to TRBD1. Germline assignment: CDR1 ENHRY and CDR2 SYGVKD. This CDR3 region has 14 residues. Trimming removed 4 bases from V and 3 bases from J; junction bases left unmatched: 3. The DNA for the CDR3 is TGTGCCATCAGTGGACAGGGGGACGACTATGGCTACACCTTC. Amino acids: CAISGQGDDYGYTF.

This clone appeared a few times. V and J are TRBV20-1 and TRBJ1-2; D call uncertain. Germline assignment: CDR1 DFQATT and CDR2 SNEGSKA (reference sequence). Trimming stripped 4 bases from V and 6 bases from J, with 9 bases between. This CDR3 contains 11 residues. The CDR3 DNA reads as TGCAGTGCTAATCCGGTCGATGGCTACACCTTC. It translates to CSANPVDGYTF.

This rearrangement joins TRBV5-1 to TRBJ2-3, with 7 bases matching TRBD1. The CDR3 runs 14 residues. With 4 bases clipped from V and 2 bases from J, the junction kept 4 bases outside the gene matches. Per the germline V gene, CDR1 is SGHRS and CDR2 is YFSETQ. The CDR3 protein is CASSMGQFTDTQYF. For the CDR3, the DNA is TGCGCCAGCAGCATGGGACAGTTCACAGATACGCAGTATTTT.

V usage is TRBV3-1 (or the pseudogene TRBV3-2) and J usage is TRBJ2-2, with D possibly matching TRBD1 (6 bases). Germline V CDR1 and CDR2: LGHDT, YNNKEL (reference sequence). The ends were cut back, 6 bases at V and 4 bases at J, with 9 bases in the middle. The CDR3 totals 13 residues. CDR3: CASSQQGTGELFF. The CDR3 coding sequence is TGTGCCAGCAGTCAACAGGGCACCGGGGAGCTGTTTTTT.

The chain carries TRBV28 and TRBJ2-3; D not resolved. Germline V gene sequence: CDR1 MDHEN, CDR2 SYDVKM. This CDR3 comprises 11 residues. V was shortened by 7 bases and J by 5 bases, with 7 bases between the two germline ends. This CDR3 reads CASTSRDTQYF. The CDR3 DNA follows: TGTGCCAGCACCTCCCGAGATACGCAGTATTTT.

This rearrangement joins TRBV19 to TRBJ1-5; TRBD1 agrees at 9 bases. With V trimmed by 7 bases and J by 0 bases, 10 bases remained unmatched. This CDR3 has 17 amino acids. Germline V gene sequence: CDR1 LNHDA, CDR2 SQIVND (reference sequence). The CDR3 DNA reads as TGTGCCAGTATCCCCCGGACAGGGGCCTATAGCAATCAGCCCCAGCATTTT. It specifies CASIPRTGAYSNQPQHF.

This CDR3 is CASSSYLTGTVNSPLHF. DNA of the CDR3: TGTGCCAGCAGTTCCTACCTTACCGGGACAGTTAATTCACCCCTCCACTTT. The genes are TRBV28 and TRBJ1-6; 7 nucleotides align to TRBD1. The trim removed 4 bases at V and 6 bases at J, leaving 12 bases unmatched. The CDR3 has 17 amino acids. Germline CDR1 is MDHEN and CDR2 is SYDVKM.

This chain uses TRBV7-9 with TRBJ2-1; 10 bases line up with TRBD2. The CDR3 loop spans 15 amino acids. Germline values: CDR1 SEHNR, CDR2 FQNEAQ (reference sequence). The junction had 4 bases not matched to a gene; V was cut back by 1 base and J by 7 bases. The CDR3 spells CASSLGSGGRNEQFF. CDR3 nucleotides: TGTGCCAGCAGCTTAGGTAGCGGGGGGAGAAATGAGCAGTTCTTC.

In this sample, this clone turned up once. The V gene is TRBV6-5, the J gene TRBJ1-6; D gene unclear. Trimming removed 0 bases from V and 7 bases from J, with 7 bases in between. There are 14 residues in the CDR3. The germline V gene has CDR1 MNHEY and CDR2 SVGAGI. The DNA of the CDR3 is TGTGCCAGCAGTTACTCGCCGCAGAATTCACCCCTCCACTTT. Protein product: CASSYSPQNSPLHF.

Note on this clone: Other DNA sequences in this specimen translate into the identical CDR3. The CDR3 reads CASSQSGGNTEAFF. The CDR3 bases are TGTGCCAGTAGTCAATCCGGGGGTAACACTGAAGCTTTCTTT. The chain carries TRBV19 and TRBJ1-1; possibly TRBD1 for D (5 bases). Germline values: CDR1 LNHDA, CDR2 SQIVND (reference sequence). V was shortened by 5 bases and J by 2 bases, with 12 bases between the two germline ends. The CDR3 is made up of 14 amino acids.

V usage is TRBV4-1 and J usage is TRBJ2-5; 13 bases line up with TRBD2. From germline, CDR1 is MGHRA and CDR2 YSYEKL. Germline trimming cut 4 bases from V and 2 bases from J; bases unmatched to any gene: 4. CDR3 length: 16 amino acids. DNA for the CDR3: TGCGCCAGCAGCCGGACTAGCGGGGGATTACAAGAGACCCAGTACTTC. It specifies CASSRTSGGLQETQYF.

This clone was seen only once. V is TRBV4-2 and J is TRBJ2-1, with 9 bases matching TRBD2. The trim removed 0 bases at V and 7 bases at J, leaving 10 bases unmatched. Germline-derived CDR1 and CDR2 are LGHNA and YNFKEQ. This CDR3 spans 17 amino acids. The CDR3 bases are TGTGCCAGCAGCCAAGAACTTCGGCGGGGGGGTGTAAATGAGCAGTTCTTC. Translated, it gives CASSQELRRGGVNEQFF.

V usage is TRBV2 and J usage is TRBJ1-4, with 7 bases lining up with TRBD1. V dropped 6 bases and J dropped 8; count of bases not matched to a gene: 3. The CDR3 runs 12 residues. The germline V gene encodes CDR1 SNHLY and CDR2 FYNNEI. CDR3 DNA sequence: TGTGCCAGCAGGGAACAGGGGGAAAAACTGTTTTTT. It codes for CASREQGEKLFF.

This rearrangement joins TRBV18 to TRBJ2-7; 7 bases are shared with TRBD1. The CDR3 runs 14 residues. Germline values: CDR1 KGHSH, CDR2 LQKENI. V gave up 2 bases and J gave up 1 base; unmatched junction bases: 2. CDR3 loop: CASSPGQESYEQYF. In DNA form, the CDR3 reads TGTGCCAGCTCACCAGGACAGGAGTCCTACGAGCAGTACTTC. Full variable domain (rest looked up from reference TRBV18 and TRBJ2-7): NAGVMQNPRHLVRRRGQEARLRCSPMKGHSHVYWYRQLPEEGLKFMVYLQKENIIDESGMPKERFSAEFPKEGPSILRIQQVVRGDSAAYFCASSPGQESYEQYFGPGTRLTVT.

The chain uses TRBV10-3 and TRBJ1-5; 8 bases are shared with TRBD1. Germline assignment: CDR1 ENHRY and CDR2 SYGVKD. V dropped 4 bases and J dropped 4; count of bases not matched to a gene: 3. This CDR3 comprises 14 residues. The CDR3 region is CAISAGQANQPQHF. CDR3 nucleotides: TGTGCCATCAGTGCGGGACAGGCAAATCAGCCCCAGCATTTT.